This T cell receptor beta chain derives from a study of blood T cell repertoires in COVID-19. Study background: From T cells, B-cell-depleted T cells, or PBMCs came the material, which was cDNA or gDNA.

Authors' methods: It was from reference gene primer amplification that nucleated cell counts were estimated. The table came from immunoSEQ multiplex PCR; TCRdb's copy has only in-frame clones and leaves some out. D and trimming were read from the DNA, whereas the V and J calls and clone size are those reported in that table. This sample yields 100,000 to 150,000 clones, of which approximately 85% are seen a single time; roughly 30% belongs to the top ten. This clone was detected only once. The V end lost 4 bases, the J end lost 7 bases, and 13 bases lay between the germline ends. There are 14 residues in the CDR3. Germline V gene data show CDR1 as LGHDT and CDR2 as YNNKEL (reference sequence).

Input material: peripheral blood. The chain uses TRBV3-1 (or the pseudogene TRBV3-2) and TRBJ2-2; D is ambiguous. The clonotype was recovered from an elderly woman with acute or convalescent COVID-19. The CDR3 sequence is CASSPRGRRGELFF. In DNA, the CDR3 is TGTGCCAGCAGCCCCCGAGGCAGACGCGGGGAGCTGTTTTTT.